This T cell receptor beta chain comes out of a study of T cell responses to AZD1222 COVID-19 vaccine. Overall study findings and caveats: Clonal diversity may have been underestimated in mostly white British donors. Sampled repertoires all dated from after the peak T cell response.

To note about this clone: The antigen remains unidentified.

Clones were sequenced by immunoSEQ multiplex PCR, and TCRdb holds only the in-frame ones, with some missing. The sample consists of just under 55,000 clones, 89% of them appearing once. The CDR3 loop spans 15 amino acids. V dropped 5 bases and J dropped 5; count of bases not matched to a gene: 6. Germline CDR1 MDHEN, CDR2 SYDVKM. The V and J genes are TRBV28 and TRBJ1-4; 9 bases align to TRBD1. Sequencing was performed on peripheral blood, taken on day 0 of AZD1222 vaccination. The TCR sequence derives from an adult in good health. In DNA form, the CDR3 reads TGTGCCAGCAGTAGCGCGGGACAGGGCAATGAAAAACTGTTTTTT. Translation: CASSSAGQGNEKLFF.